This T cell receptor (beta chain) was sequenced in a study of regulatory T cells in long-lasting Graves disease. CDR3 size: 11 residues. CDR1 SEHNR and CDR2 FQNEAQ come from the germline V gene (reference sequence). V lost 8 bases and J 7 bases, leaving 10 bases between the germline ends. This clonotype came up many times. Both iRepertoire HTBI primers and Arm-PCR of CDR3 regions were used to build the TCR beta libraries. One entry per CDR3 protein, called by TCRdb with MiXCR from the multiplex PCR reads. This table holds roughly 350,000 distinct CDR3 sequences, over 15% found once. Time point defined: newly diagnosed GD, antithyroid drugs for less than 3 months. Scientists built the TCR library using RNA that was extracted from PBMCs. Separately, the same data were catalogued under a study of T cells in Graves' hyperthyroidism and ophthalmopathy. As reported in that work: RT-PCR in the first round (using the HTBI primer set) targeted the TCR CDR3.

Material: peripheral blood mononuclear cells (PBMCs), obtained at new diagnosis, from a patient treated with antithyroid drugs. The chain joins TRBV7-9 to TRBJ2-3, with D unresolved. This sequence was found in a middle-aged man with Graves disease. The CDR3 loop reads CASGSANTQYF. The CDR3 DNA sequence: TGTGCCAGCGGGTCGGCGAATACGCAGTATTTT.